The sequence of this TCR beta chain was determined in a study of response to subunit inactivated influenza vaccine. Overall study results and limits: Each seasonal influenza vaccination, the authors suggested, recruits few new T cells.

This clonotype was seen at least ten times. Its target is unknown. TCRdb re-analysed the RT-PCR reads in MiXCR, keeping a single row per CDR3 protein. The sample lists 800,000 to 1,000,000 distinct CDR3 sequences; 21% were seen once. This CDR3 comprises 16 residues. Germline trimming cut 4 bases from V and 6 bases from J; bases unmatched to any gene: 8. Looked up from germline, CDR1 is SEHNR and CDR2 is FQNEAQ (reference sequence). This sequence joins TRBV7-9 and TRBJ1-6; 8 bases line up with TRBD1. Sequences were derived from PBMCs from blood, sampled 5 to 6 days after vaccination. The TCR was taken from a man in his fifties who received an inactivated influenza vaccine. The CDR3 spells CASSSLGQGINSPLHF. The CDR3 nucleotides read TGTGCCAGCAGCTCCCTTGGACAGGGCATTAATTCACCCCTCCACTTT.